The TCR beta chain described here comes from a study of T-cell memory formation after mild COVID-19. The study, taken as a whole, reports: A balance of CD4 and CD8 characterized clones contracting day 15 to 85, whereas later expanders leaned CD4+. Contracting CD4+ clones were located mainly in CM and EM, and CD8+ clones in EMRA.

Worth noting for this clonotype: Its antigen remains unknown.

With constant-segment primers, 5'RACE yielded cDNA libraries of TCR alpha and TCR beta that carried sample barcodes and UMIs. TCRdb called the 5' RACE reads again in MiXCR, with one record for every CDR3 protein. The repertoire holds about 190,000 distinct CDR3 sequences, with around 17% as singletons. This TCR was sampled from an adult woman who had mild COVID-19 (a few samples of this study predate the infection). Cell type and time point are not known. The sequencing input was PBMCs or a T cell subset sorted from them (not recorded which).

Here the CDR3 DNA reads TGCGCCAGCGGACAGTCCTCGAACACCGGGGAGCTGTTTTTT. Protein sequence: CASGQSSNTGELFF. The gene calls are TRBV5-1 and TRBJ2-2, with D possibly being TRBD1 (6 bases). Trimming pared 7 bases from V and 0 bases from J, leaving 10 bases between. This CDR3 spans 14 amino acids. CDR1 is SGHRS, CDR2 YFSETQ, per germline. The full variable domain, in which reference TRBV5-1 and TRBJ2-2 provide the parts outside the CDR3, is KAGVTQTPRYLIKTRGQQVTLSCSPISGHRSVSWYQQTPGQGLQFLFEYFSETQRNKGNFPGRFSGRQFSNSRSEMNVSTLELGDSALYLCASGQSSNTGELFFGEGSRLTVL.